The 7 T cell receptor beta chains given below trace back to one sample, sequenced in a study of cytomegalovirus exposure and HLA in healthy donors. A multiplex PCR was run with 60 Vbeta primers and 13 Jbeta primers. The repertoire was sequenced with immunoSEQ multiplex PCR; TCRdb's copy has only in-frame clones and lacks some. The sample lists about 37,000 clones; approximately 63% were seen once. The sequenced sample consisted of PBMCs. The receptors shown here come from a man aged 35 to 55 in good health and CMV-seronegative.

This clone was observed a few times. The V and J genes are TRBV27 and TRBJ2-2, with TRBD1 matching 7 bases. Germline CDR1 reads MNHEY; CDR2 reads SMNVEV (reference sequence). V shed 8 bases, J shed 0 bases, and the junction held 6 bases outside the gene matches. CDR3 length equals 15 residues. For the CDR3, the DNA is TGTGCCAGCGGAACAGGGGACCCGAACACCGGGGAGCTGTTTTTT. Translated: CASGTGDPNTGELFF.

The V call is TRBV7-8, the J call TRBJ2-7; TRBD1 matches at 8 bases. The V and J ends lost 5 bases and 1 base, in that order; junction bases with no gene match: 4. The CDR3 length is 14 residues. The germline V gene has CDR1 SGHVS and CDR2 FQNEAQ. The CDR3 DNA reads TGTGCCAGCAGCCTCCGACAGGGGTCCTACGAGCAGTACTTC. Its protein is CASSLRQGSYEQYF.

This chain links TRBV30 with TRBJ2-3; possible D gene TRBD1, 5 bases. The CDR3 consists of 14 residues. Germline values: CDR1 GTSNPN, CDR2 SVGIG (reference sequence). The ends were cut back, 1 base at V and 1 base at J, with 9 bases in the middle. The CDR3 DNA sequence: TGTGCCTGGAGTGCTGGCAGGGGCACAGATACGCAGTATTTT. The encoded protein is CAWSAGRGTDTQYF.

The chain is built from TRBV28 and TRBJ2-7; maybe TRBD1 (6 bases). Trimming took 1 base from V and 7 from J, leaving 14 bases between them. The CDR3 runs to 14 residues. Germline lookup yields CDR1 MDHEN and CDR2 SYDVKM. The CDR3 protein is CASSLYRRGGEQYF. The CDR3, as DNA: TGTGCCAGCAGTTTATATAGGAGAGGGGGTGAGCAGTACTTC.

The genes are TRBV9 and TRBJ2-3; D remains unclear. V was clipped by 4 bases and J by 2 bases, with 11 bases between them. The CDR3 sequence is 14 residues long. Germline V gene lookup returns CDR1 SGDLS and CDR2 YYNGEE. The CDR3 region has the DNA TGTGCCAGCAGCTCCCGCCAGGACACAGATACGCAGTATTTT. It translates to CASSSRQDTDTQYF.

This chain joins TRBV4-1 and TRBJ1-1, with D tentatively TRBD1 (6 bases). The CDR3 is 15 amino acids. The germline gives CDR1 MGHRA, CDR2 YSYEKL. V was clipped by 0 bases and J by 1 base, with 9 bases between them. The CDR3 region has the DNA TGCGCCAGCAGCCAAGAATACAGGGCGAACACTGAAGCTTTCTTT. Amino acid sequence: CASSQEYRANTEAFF.

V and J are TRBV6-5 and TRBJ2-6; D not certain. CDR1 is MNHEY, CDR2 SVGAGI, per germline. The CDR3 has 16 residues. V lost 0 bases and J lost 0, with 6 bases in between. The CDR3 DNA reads TGTGCCAGCAGTTACTCTCTCGGCTCTGGGGCCAACGTCCTGACTTTC. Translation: CASSYSLGSGANVLTF.